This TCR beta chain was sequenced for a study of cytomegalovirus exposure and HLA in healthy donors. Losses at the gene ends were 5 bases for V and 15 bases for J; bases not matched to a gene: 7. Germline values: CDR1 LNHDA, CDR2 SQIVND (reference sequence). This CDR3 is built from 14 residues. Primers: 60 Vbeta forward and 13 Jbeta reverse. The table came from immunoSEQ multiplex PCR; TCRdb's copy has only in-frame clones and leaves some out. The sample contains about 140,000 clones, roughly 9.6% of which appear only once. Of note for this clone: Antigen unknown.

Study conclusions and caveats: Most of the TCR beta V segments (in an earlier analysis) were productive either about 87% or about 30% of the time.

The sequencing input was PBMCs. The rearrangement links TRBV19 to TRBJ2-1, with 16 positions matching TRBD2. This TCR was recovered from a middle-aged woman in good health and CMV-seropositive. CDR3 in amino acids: CASSPGLAGGPRFF. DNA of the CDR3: TGTGCCAGTAGTCCGGGACTAGCGGGGGGGCCAAGGTTCTTC.